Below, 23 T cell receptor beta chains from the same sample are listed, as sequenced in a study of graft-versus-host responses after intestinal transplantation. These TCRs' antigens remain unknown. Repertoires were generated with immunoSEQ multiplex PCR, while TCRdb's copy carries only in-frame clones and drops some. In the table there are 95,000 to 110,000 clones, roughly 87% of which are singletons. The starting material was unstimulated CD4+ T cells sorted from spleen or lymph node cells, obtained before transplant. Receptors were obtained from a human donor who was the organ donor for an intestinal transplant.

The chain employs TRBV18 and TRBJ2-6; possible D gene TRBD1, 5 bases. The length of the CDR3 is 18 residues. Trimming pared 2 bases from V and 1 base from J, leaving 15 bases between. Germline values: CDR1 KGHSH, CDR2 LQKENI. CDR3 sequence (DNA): TGTGCCAGCTCACCAATTTTGTCAGGGAAATCTGGGGCCAACGTCCTGACTTTC. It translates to CASSPILSGKSGANVLTF.

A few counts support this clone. CDR3 sequence: CASSLAGNTIYF. Here the CDR3 DNA reads TGTGCCAGCAGCTTAGCCGGAAACACCATATATTTT. The chain employs TRBV7-2 and TRBJ1-3; D is uncertain. CDR1 and CDR2 from the germline V gene are SGHTA and FQGNSA. Between the trimmed V and J ends, which lost 0 bases and 4 bases, there was a span of 1 base. This CDR3 has 12 residues.

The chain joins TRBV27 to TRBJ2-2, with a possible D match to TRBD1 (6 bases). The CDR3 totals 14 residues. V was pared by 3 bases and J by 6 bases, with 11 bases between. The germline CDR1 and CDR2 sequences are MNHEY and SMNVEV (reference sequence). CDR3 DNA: TGTGCCAGCAGTTTTTCCAGACAGGCCGGGGAGCTGTTTTTT. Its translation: CASSFSRQAGELFF.

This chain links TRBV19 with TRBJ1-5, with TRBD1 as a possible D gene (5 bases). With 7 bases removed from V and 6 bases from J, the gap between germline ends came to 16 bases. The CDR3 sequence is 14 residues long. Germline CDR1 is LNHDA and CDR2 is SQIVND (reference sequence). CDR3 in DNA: TGTGCCAGTATGAGGCAGGGAGAGACTCAGCCCCAGCATTTT. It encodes CASMRQGETQPQHF. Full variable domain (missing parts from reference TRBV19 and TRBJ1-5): DGGITQSPKYLFRKEGQNVTLSCEQNLNHDAMYWYRQDPGQGLRLIYYSQIVNDFQKGDIAEGYSVSREKKESFPLTVTSAQKNPTAFYLCASMRQGETQPQHFGDGTRLSIL.

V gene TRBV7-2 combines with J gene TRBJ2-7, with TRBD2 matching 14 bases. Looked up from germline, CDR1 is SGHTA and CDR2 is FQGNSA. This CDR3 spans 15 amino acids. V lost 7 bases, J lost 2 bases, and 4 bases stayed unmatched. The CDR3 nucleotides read TGTGCCAGCACACGACTAGCGGGGGGGCCCTACGAGCAGTACTTC. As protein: CASTRLAGGPYEQYF. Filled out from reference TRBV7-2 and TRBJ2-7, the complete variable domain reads GAGVSQSPSNKVTEKGKDVELRCDPISGHTALYWYRQSLGQGLEFLIYFQGNSAPDKSGLPSDRFSAERTGGSVSTLTIQRTQQEDSAVYLCASTRLAGGPYEQYFGPGTRLTVT.

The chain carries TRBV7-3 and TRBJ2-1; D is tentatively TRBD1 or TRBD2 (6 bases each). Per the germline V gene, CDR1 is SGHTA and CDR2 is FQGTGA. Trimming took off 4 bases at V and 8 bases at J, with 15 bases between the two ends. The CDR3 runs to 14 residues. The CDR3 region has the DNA TGTGCCAGCAGCTATAGGGGGGCCCGGGATGAGCAGTTCTTC. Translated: CASSYRGARDEQFF. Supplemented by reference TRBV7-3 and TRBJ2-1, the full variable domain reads GAGVSQTPSNKVTEKGKYVELRCDPISGHTALYWYRQSLGQGPEFLIYFQGTGAADDSGLPNDRFFAVRPEGSVSTLKIQRTERGDSAVYLCASSYRGARDEQFFGPGTRLTVL.

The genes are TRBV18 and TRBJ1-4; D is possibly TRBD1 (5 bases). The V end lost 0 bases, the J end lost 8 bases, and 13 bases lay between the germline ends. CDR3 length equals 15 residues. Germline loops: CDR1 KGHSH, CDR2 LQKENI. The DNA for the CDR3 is TGTGCCAGCTCACCACCGTCGGGGGGTGGGGAAAAACTGTTTTTT. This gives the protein CASSPPSGGGEKLFF.

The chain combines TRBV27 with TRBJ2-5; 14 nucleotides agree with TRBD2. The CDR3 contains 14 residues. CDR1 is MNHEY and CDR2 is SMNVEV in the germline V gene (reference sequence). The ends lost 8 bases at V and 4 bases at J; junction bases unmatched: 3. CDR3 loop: CASHGLAGGETQYF. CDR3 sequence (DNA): TGTGCCAGCCACGGACTAGCGGGGGGAGAGACCCAGTACTTC.

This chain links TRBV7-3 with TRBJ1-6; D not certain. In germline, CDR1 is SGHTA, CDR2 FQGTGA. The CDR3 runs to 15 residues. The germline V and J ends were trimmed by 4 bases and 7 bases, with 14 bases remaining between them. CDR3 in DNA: TGTGCCAGCAGCTCCGGATTTAGCCCCAATTCACCCCTCCACTTT. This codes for CASSSGFSPNSPLHF.

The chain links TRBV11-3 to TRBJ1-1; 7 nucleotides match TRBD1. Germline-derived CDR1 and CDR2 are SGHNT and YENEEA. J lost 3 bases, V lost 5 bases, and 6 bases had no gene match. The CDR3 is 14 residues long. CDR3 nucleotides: TGTGCCAGCAGCCCGAGACAGGGCTACACTGAAGCTTTCTTT. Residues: CASSPRQGYTEAFF.

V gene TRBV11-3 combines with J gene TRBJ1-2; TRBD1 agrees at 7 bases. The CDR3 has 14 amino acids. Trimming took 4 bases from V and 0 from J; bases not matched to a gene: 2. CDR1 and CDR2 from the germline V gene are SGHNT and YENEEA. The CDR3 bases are TGTGCCAGCAGCTGGGGACAGTCTAACTATGGCTACACCTTC. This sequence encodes CASSWGQSNYGYTF.

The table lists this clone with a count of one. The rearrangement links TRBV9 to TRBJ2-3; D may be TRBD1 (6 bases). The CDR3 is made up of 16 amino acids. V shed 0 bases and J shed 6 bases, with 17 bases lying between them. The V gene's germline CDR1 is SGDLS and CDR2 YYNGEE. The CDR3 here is CASSVDGGRGSDTQYF. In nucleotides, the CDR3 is TGTGCCAGCAGCGTAGATGGCGGTAGGGGGTCGGATACGCAGTATTTT.

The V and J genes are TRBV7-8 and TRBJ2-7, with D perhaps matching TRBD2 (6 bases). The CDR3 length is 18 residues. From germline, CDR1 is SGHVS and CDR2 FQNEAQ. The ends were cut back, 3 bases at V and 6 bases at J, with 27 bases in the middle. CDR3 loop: CASSFTFPGTSPPSEQYF. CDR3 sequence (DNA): TGTGCCAGCAGCTTTACATTCCCCGGGACTTCGCCACCCTCCGAGCAGTACTTC.

The CDR3 region is CASSSLLAGVNEQFF. The DNA for the CDR3 is TGTGCCAGCAGCTCGCTACTAGCGGGAGTCAATGAGCAGTTCTTC. This chain joins TRBV5-5 and TRBJ2-1, with TRBD2 identical over 11 bases. Germline CDR1 is SGHKS and CDR2 is YYEKEE (reference sequence). The CDR3 covers 15 residues. With 3 bases clipped from V and 6 bases from J, the junction kept 5 bases outside the gene matches.

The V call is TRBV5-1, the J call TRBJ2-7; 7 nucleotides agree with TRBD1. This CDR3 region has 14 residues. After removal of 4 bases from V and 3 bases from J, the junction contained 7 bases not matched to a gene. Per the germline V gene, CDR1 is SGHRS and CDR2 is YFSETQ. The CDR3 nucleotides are TGCGCCAGCAGCGCTGAACAGGGGATCTACGAGCAGTACTTC. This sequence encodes CASSAEQGIYEQYF.

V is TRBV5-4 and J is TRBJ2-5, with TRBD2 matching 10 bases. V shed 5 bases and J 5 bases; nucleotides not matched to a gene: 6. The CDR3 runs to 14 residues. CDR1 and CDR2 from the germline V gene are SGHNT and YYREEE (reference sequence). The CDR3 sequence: CASSLAGGGETQYF. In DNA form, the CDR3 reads TGTGCCAGCAGTTTAGCGGGAGGTGGGGAGACCCAGTACTTC.

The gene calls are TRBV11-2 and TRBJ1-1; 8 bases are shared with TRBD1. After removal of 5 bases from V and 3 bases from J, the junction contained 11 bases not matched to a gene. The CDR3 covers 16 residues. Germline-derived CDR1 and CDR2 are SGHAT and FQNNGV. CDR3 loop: CASSTRQGSWDTEAFF. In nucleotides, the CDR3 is TGTGCCAGCAGCACGAGACAGGGGAGTTGGGACACTGAAGCTTTCTTT.

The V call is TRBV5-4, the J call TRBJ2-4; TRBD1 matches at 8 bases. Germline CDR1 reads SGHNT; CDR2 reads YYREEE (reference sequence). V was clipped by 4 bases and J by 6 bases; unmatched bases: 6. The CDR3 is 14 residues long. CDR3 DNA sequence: TGTGCCAGCAGCGCCCAGGGGGCCGGAAACATTCAGTACTTC. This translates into CASSAQGAGNIQYF.

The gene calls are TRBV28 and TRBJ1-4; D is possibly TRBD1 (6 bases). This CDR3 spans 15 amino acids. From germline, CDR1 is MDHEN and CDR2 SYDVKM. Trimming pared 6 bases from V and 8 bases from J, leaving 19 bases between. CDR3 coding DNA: TGTGCCAGCAGGTCGGGGGGGGCAGAACGAGAAAAACTGTTTTTT. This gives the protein CASRSGGAEREKLFF.

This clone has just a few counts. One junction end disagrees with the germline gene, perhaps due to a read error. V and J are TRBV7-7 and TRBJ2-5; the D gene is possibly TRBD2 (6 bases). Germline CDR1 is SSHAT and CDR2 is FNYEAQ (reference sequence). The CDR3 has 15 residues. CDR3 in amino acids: CASSLATHGGETQYF. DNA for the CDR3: TGTGCTAGCAGCTTAGCCACCCACGGGGGAGAGACCCAGTACTTC.

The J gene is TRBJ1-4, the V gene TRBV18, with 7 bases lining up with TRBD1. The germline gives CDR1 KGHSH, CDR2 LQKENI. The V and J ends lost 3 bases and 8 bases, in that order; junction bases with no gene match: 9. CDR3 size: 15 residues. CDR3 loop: CASSPLTGNKEKLFF. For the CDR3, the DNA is TGTGCCAGCTCACCGTTGACAGGGAATAAGGAAAAACTGTTTTTT.

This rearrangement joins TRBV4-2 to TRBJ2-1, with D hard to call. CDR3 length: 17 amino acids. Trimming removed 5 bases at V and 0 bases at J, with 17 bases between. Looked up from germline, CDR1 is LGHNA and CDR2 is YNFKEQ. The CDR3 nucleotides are TGTGCCAGCAGCTTAAAAACTACCTTAAGCTCCTACAATGAGCAGTTCTTC. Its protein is CASSLKTTLSSYNEQFF.

CDR3 loop: CASSESWLGGNTIYF. CDR3 sequence (DNA): TGTGCCAGCAGTGAAAGTTGGCTAGGGGGAAACACCATATATTTT. J is TRBJ1-3 and V is TRBV2, with no clear D. The CDR3 has 15 amino acids. CDR1 SNHLY and CDR2 FYNNEI come from the germline V gene. Deletions cut 2 bases from V and 4 bases from J, with 12 bases between. Drawing the rest from reference TRBV2 and TRBJ1-3, the complete variable domain is EPEVTQTPSHQVTQMGQEVILRCVPISNHLYFYWYRQILGQKVEFLVSFYNNEISEKSEIFDDQFSVERPDGSNFTLKIRSTKLEDSAMYFCASSESWLGGNTIYFGEGSWLTVV.